A single sample gave rise to the 26 T cell receptor beta chains below, sequenced in a study of T cells in Graves' hyperthyroidism and ophthalmopathy (dated by TCRdb to about 2019). Library method: multiplex PCR. Sequencing was carried out with an Illumina HiSeq 2000. TCR beta CDR3 regions were amplified from RNA transcripts. For the first round of RT-PCR on the TCR CDR3, the HTBI primer set was used together with the Qiagen OneStep RT-PCR kit. TCRdb reran the public reads through fastp at Q25 and MiXCR, keeping productive beta chains. Merged by CDR3 protein, the rows form single entries marked with the most common genes and DNA. Counted in this sample were about 530,000 distinct CDR3 sequences; roughly 15% of them appeared once. Around 17% of the sample belongs to the ten largest clones. Sample: blood. The origin of the receptors is a woman aged 18-29 years with Graves' ophthalmopathy.

This clonotype was counted at least ten times. The chain recombines TRBV28 with TRBJ2-7; D is possibly TRBD1 (6 bases). The germline CDR1 and CDR2 sequences are MDHEN and SYDVKM. CDR3 size: 18 residues. V was cut by 7 bases and J by 5 bases, with 30 bases left in between. DNA for the CDR3: TGTGCCAGCACCTCCCCCGTCCCGGGCAGGGGAATTTGGAACGAGCAGTACTTC. This encodes CASTSPVPGRGIWNEQYF.

The sample holds many counts of this clonotype. The chain links TRBV2 to TRBJ2-7; D remains ambiguous. CDR3 size: 11 residues. V was trimmed by 5 bases and J by 4 bases, leaving 6 bases between them. Germline CDR1 and CDR2: SNHLY and FYNNEI. CDR3 protein: CASSPQYEQYF. The CDR3 nucleotides are TGTGCCAGCAGTCCCCAATACGAGCAGTACTTC.

V is TRBV6-1 and J is TRBJ2-1; the D gene is possibly TRBD1 (5 bases). There are 14 residues in the CDR3. Trimming removed 4 bases at V and 5 bases at J, with 12 bases between. The germline CDR1 and CDR2 sequences are MNHNS and SASEGT. CDR3 protein: CASSVQATHNEQFF. The CDR3, as DNA: TGTGCCAGCAGTGTACAGGCAACACACAATGAGCAGTTCTTC.

V usage is TRBV27 and J usage is TRBJ2-1; the match to TRBD1 covers 10 bases. Trimming removed 3 bases from V and 4 bases from J; junction bases left unmatched: 6. This CDR3 region has 16 residues. CDR1 is MNHEY, CDR2 SMNVEV, per germline (reference sequence). The CDR3 sequence is CASSLIGTGEYNEQFF. The CDR3 DNA reads as TGTGCCAGCAGTTTGATAGGGACAGGGGAGTACAATGAGCAGTTCTTC.

The V call is TRBV4-3, the J call TRBJ2-1, with 11 bases identical to TRBD2. Germline V gives CDR1 LGHNA, CDR2 YSLEER. The CDR3 spans 18 residues. The junction had 8 bases not matched to a gene; V was cut back by 0 bases and J by 4 bases. The DNA of the CDR3 is TGCGCCAGCAGCCAAGAGTGGGTAGCGGGAGGGGTTTACAATGAGCAGTTCTTC. This gives the protein CASSQEWVAGGVYNEQFF.

The chain recombines TRBV10-3 with TRBJ2-1; D perhaps matches TRBD2 (5 bases). The V end lost 3 bases, the J end lost 15 bases, and 18 bases lay between the germline ends. This CDR3 has 13 amino acids. Germline V lookup: CDR1 ENHRY, CDR2 SYGVKD. CDR3 amino acids: CAISDKEASSWFF. The CDR3 DNA reads as TGTGCCATCAGTGATAAGGAAGCTAGCTCCTGGTTCTTC.

At least ten counts were recorded for this clonotype. This chain joins TRBV28 and TRBJ2-7, with D possibly being TRBD1 (6 bases). V was cut by 4 bases and J by 2 bases, with 15 bases left in between. The CDR3 runs to 15 residues. Germline CDR1 is MDHEN and CDR2 is SYDVKM. This chain's CDR3 is CASSSHAGATYEQYF. CDR3 sequence (DNA): TGTGCCAGCAGTTCCCACGCAGGGGCCACCTACGAGCAGTACTTC.

Note on this clonotype: With a much larger clone just one base away, this may be a read error. The genes are TRBV6-1 and TRBJ2-1, with D uncertain. This CDR3 region has 13 residues. The germline V gene has CDR1 MNHNS and CDR2 SASEGT. CDR3 coding DNA: TGTGCCAGCAGTAAAGCGAATCACAATGAGCAGTTCTTC. Its translation: CASSKANHNEQFF.

Many counts were recorded for this clonotype. The rearrangement joins TRBV5-6 to TRBJ1-5; D perhaps matches TRBD1 (5 bases). Germline V gene lookup returns CDR1 SGHDT and CDR2 YYEEEE. This CDR3 region has 15 residues. V lost 0 bases and J lost 3, with 10 bases in between. The CDR3 DNA reads TGTGCCAGCAGCTTGGCCGCAGGGTCCAATCAGCCCCAGCATTTT. Translating it yields CASSLAAGSNQPQHF.

V usage is TRBV4-2 and J usage is TRBJ2-7; D possibly corresponds to TRBD2 (6 bases). Germline V gene data show CDR1 as LGHNA and CDR2 as YNFKEQ. V lost 4 bases to trimming and J lost 3 bases, with 13 bases between them. The CDR3 is 14 amino acids. Here the CDR3 reads CASSPSPSDYEQYF. CDR3 bases: TGTGCCAGCAGCCCTAGTCCTAGCGACTACGAGCAGTACTTC.

The chain uses TRBV19 and TRBJ1-1; D may be TRBD1 (6 bases). Germline CDR1 is LNHDA and CDR2 is SQIVND (reference sequence). This CDR3 contains 15 residues. Trimming shortened V by 1 base and J by 4 bases, and 13 bases separated the two germline ends. CDR3 coding DNA: TGTGCCAGTAGTATAGGAGGGGGGACCAGCACTGAAGCTTTCTTT. Residues: CASSIGGGTSTEAFF.

The chain recombines TRBV7-2 with TRBJ2-4; 9 positions match TRBD2. Germline CDR1 is SGHTA and CDR2 is FQGNSA. This CDR3 is built from 14 residues. Trimming cost V 4 bases and J 6 bases; bases outside gene matches: 4. CDR3 nucleotide sequence: TGTGCCAGCAGCTCCCAGACTAGCGGAAACATTCAGTACTTC. As protein: CASSSQTSGNIQYF.

The chain links TRBV20-1 to TRBJ1-2; 7 bases are shared with TRBD1. The length of the CDR3 is 13 residues. Germline loops: CDR1 DFQATT, CDR2 SNEGSKA (reference sequence). J was trimmed by 4 bases and V by 6 bases; bases with no gene match: 8. The CDR3 DNA reads TGCAGTGCCCCTTGGGCAGGGGGCTATGGCTACACCTTC. Amino acid sequence: CSAPWAGGYGYTF.

The V gene is TRBV9, the J gene TRBJ2-5; TRBD1 is a possible D gene (6 bases). This CDR3 contains 15 residues. Trimming shortened V by 0 bases and J by 2 bases, and 11 bases separated the two germline ends. The germline CDR1 and CDR2 sequences are SGDLS and YYNGEE. The DNA for the CDR3 is TGTGCCAGCAGCGTAGCCGACAGGTTACAAGAGACCCAGTACTTC. It encodes CASSVADRLQETQYF.

The rearrangement uses TRBV13 and TRBJ1-4; 9 nucleotides agree with TRBD1. After removal of 4 bases from V and 7 bases from J, the junction contained 7 bases not matched to a gene. CDR1 is PRHDT and CDR2 is FYEKMQ in the germline V gene (reference sequence). The CDR3 has 15 residues. In DNA form, the CDR3 reads TGTGCCAGCAGCTCTACACAGGGGGCGACTGAAAAACTGTTTTTT. This codes for CASSSTQGATEKLFF.

There are many counts of this clonotype. The rearrangement joins TRBV28 to TRBJ2-5; tentatively, D is TRBD1 (5 bases). Deletions cut 8 bases from V and 2 bases from J, with 9 bases between. Germline V gene lookup returns CDR1 MDHEN and CDR2 SYDVKM. This CDR3 region has 12 residues. DNA for the CDR3: TGTGCCAGCCGACAGTCTCAAGAGACCCAGTACTTC. Translation gives CASRQSQETQYF.

This clonotype was seen many times. The chain links TRBV5-1 to TRBJ2-3; 10 bases map to TRBD1. CDR1 and CDR2 from the germline V gene are SGHRS and YFSETQ. The CDR3 runs to 16 residues. V shed 0 bases, J shed 3 bases, and the junction held 4 bases outside the gene matches. The CDR3 protein is CASSLGGQGETDTQYF. DNA for the CDR3: TGCGCCAGCAGCTTGGGCGGACAGGGGGAGACAGATACGCAGTATTTT.

There are many counts of this clonotype. The chain combines TRBV28 with TRBJ2-7; D might be TRBD2 (6 bases). V lost 3 bases and J lost 6, with 9 bases in between. In germline, CDR1 is MDHEN, CDR2 SYDVKM. This CDR3 has 12 amino acids. The CDR3 is CASSLRETEQYF. The CDR3 DNA reads as TGTGCCAGCAGTTTGCGGGAAACCGAGCAGTACTTC.

This clonotype was found many times. This chain joins TRBV2 and TRBJ2-3, with D tentatively TRBD1 or TRBD2 (5 bases each). The germline CDR1 and CDR2 sequences are SNHLY and FYNNEI. The CDR3 length is 15 residues. Trimming took 1 base from V and 5 from J, leaving 13 bases between them. The CDR3 sequence: CASSEEKAGRDTQYF. The CDR3 DNA follows: TGTGCCAGCAGTGAAGAGAAGGCAGGGAGAGATACGCAGTATTTT.

This clonotype was seen a handful of times. V usage is TRBV6-1 and J usage is TRBJ1-2, with D possibly TRBD1 on 6 matching bases. In germline, CDR1 is MNHNS, CDR2 SASEGT. V lost 0 bases and J lost 4, with 12 bases in between. This CDR3 spans 15 amino acids. The CDR3 DNA reads TGTGCCAGCAGTGAAGCGCGGGGGGCCCCCTATGGCTACACCTTC. This translates into CASSEARGAPYGYTF.

This clonotype has a handful of counts. The V gene is TRBV24-1, the J gene TRBJ1-3; TRBD1 matches at 10 bases. The trim removed 2 bases at V and 0 bases at J, leaving 6 bases unmatched. Germline values: CDR1 KGHDR, CDR2 SFDVKD. The CDR3 covers 18 residues. CDR3 nucleotides: TGTGCCACCAGTGATTGGGGGACAGGGGATATCTCTGGAAACACCATATATTTT. Translation gives CATSDWGTGDISGNTIYF.

This clonotype was detected ten times or more. V usage is TRBV11-2 and J usage is TRBJ2-1; D remains ambiguous. The CDR3 contains 17 residues. CDR1 is SGHAT and CDR2 is FQNNGV in the germline V gene. V was shortened by 1 base and J by 2 bases, with 15 bases between the two germline ends. CDR3 region: CASSLVMRLNAYNEQFF. In DNA form, the CDR3 reads TGTGCCAGCAGCTTAGTGATGCGTCTCAATGCCTACAATGAGCAGTTCTTC.

This clonotype was seen a handful of times. The chain recombines TRBV6-1 with TRBJ2-7; 11 nucleotides agree with TRBD2. Germline V CDR1 and CDR2: MNHNS, SASEGT. This CDR3 comprises 18 residues. With V trimmed by 4 bases and J by 5 bases, 16 bases remained unmatched. The CDR3 region has the DNA TGTGCCAGCAGTGTTGAGCTAGCGGGGGGCCTGGGAGTCCACGAGCAGTACTTC. Translated, it gives CASSVELAGGLGVHEQYF.

This chain connects TRBV5-8 to TRBJ1-4; 7 positions match TRBD1. Per the germline V gene, CDR1 is SGHTS and CDR2 is YDEGEE. This CDR3 region has 15 residues. J lost 4 bases, V lost 4 bases, and 7 bases had no gene match. The CDR3, as DNA: TGTGCCAGCAGCCAAGGGGGCGCGGGTAATGAAAAACTGTTTTTT. This gives the protein CASSQGGAGNEKLFF.

The genes are TRBV6-1 and TRBJ2-7; 7 nucleotides agree with TRBD1. Per the germline V gene, CDR1 is MNHNS and CDR2 is SASEGT. The V segment lost 1 base and the J segment 3 bases; nucleotides outside the gene matches: 6. The CDR3 totals 15 residues. CDR3 sequence (DNA): TGTGCCAGCAGTGAAGTGAGGGGGCTGGGCTACGAGCAGTACTTC. Its translation: CASSEVRGLGYEQYF.

This clonotype was detected ten times or more. The V call is TRBV7-8, the J call TRBJ2-1; 10 bases align to TRBD1. CDR1 and CDR2 from the germline V gene are SGHVS and FQNEAQ. This CDR3 comprises 15 residues. The V and J ends lost 4 bases and 7 bases, in that order; junction bases with no gene match: 7. The DNA of the CDR3 is TGTGCCAGCAGCTATAACCCGGGACAGGGGAATGAGCAGTTCTTC. It specifies CASSYNPGQGNEQFF.